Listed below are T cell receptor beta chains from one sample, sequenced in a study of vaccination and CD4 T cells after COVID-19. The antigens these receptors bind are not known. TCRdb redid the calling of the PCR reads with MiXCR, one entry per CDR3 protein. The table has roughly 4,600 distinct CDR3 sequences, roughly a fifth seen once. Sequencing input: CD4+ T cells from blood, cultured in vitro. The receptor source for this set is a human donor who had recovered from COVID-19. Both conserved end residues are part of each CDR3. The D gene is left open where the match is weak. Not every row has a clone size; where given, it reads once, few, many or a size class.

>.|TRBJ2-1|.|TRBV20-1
CSAPSNRPYNEQFF
TGCAGTGCTCCGTCAAACAGGCCGTACAATGAGCAGTTCTTC
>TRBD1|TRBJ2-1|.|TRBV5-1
CASSSGQGSYNEQFF
TGCGCCAGCAGCTCGGGACAGGGGTCGTACAATGAGCAGTTCTTC
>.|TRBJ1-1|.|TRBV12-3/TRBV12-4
CASSFGGRAEAFF
TGTGCCAGCAGTTTCGGGGGTAGGGCTGAAGCTTTCTTT
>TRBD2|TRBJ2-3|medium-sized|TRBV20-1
CSALSGGAITDTQYF
TGCAGTGCTTTGAGCGGGGGGGCGATCACAGATACGCAGTATTTT
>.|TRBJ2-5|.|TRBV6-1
CASSEAPGSRETQYF
TGTGCCAGCAGTGAAGCGCCAGGGAGTCGGGAGACCCAGTACTTC
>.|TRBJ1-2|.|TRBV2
CASSSSGNRNYGYTF
TGTGCCAGCAGCAGTTCGGGGAACAGGAACTATGGCTACACCTTC
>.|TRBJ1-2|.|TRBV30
CAWSVPKGGAYGYTF
TGTGCCTGGAGTGTACCGAAGGGGGGGGCATATGGCTACACCTTC
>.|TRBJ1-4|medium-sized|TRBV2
CASLDGGVSEKLFF
TGTGCCAGCTTAGATGGGGGCGTGAGTGAAAAACTGTTTTTT
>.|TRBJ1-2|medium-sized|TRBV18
CASSPPGGGYTF
TGTGCCAGCTCACCACCGGGGGGAGGCTACACCTTC
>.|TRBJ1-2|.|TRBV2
CASSERTFSYGYTF
TGTGCCAGCAGTGAGAGGACATTCAGCTATGGCTACACCTTC
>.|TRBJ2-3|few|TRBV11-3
CASSQNYRDTQYF
TGTGCCAGCAGCCAAAATTATCGAGATACGCAGTATTTT
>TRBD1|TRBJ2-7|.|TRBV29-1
CSVVWDRDPGPSYEQYF
TGCAGCGTTGTATGGGACAGGGACCCCGGACCCTCCTACGAGCAGTACTTC
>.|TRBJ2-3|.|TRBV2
CASSTARRNTDTQYF
TGTGCCAGCTCGACAGCACGTCGGAACACAGATACGCAGTATTTT
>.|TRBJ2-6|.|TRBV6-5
CASSSGANVLTF
TGTGCCAGCAGTTCCGGGGCCAACGTCCTGACTTTC
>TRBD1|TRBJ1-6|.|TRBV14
CASRGQGQSPLHF
TGTGCCAGCAGGGGACAGGGCCAGTCACCCCTCCACTTT
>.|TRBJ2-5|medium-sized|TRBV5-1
CASSEAMETQYF
TGCGCCAGCAGCGAAGCGATGGAGACCCAGTACTTC
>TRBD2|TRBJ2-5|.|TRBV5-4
CASSLEGLGEETQYF
TGTGCCAGCAGCTTGGAGGGACTAGGGGAAGAGACCCAGTACTTC
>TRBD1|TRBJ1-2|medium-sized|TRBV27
CASSGQGDYGYTF
TGTGCCAGCAGTGGACAGGGGGACTATGGCTACACCTTC
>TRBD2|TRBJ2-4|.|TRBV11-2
CASSTTGLAENIQYF
TGTGCCAGCAGCACAACCGGACTAGCGGAAAACATTCAGTACTTC
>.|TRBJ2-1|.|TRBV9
CASSVRRGSSYNEQFF
TGTGCCAGCAGCGTACGGCGGGGAAGCTCCTACAATGAGCAGTTCTTC
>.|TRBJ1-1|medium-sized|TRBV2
CASSLRNTEAFF
TGTGCCAGCAGTCTGAGAAACACTGAAGCTTTCTTT
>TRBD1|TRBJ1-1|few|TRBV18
CASSKLGQGGTEAFF
TGTGCCAGCTCAAAGTTGGGACAGGGCGGCACTGAAGCTTTCTTT
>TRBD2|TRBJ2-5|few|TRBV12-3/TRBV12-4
CASSSPTGGLETQYF
TGTGCCAGCAGTTCCCCGACGGGGGGGCTAGAGACCCAGTACTTC
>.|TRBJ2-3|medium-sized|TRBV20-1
CSALENTDTQYF
TGCAGTGCGCTAGAGAACACAGATACGCAGTATTTT
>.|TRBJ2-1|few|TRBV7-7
CASSLRRGRHNEQFF
TGTGCTAGCAGCTTAAGGAGGGGGAGACACAATGAGCAGTTCTTC
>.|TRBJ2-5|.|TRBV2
CASTLIRGQETQYF
TGTGCCAGCACTTTAATCAGGGGCCAAGAGACCCAGTACTTC